The entry that follows covers one T cell receptor beta chain sequence. Cohorts were determined from participant-reported clinical history. Two negative PCRs, clearance, or symptom resolution were required of recovered Cohort 3 donors. Deletions cut 2 bases from V and 3 bases from J, with 11 bases between. The CDR3 totals 15 residues. Looked up from germline, CDR1 is SQVTM and CDR2 is ANQGSEA. Authors' analysis steps: Nucleated cell number was recorded as an estimate derived from reference gene primer amplification. Sequencing used immunoSEQ multiplex PCR; TCRdb keeps in-frame clones, though not all of them. For V, J and clone size, that table is used; D and trimming come from the DNA. The profile shows over 200,000 clones, 84% of them singletons. The data were taken from a study of blood T cell repertoires in COVID-19. Study-level background: The United States, Italy and Spain supplied acute and convalescent COVID-19 samples.

This receptor was taken from a man between 60 and 75 years old who had recovered from COVID-19. The sample consisted of PBMCs or T cells enriched from blood (not recorded which). The chain uses TRBV29-1 and TRBJ1-6; D is perhaps TRBD1 (5 bases). The CDR3 protein is CSVEFQGRYNSPLHF. DNA for the CDR3: TGCAGCGTTGAATTTCAGGGTCGCTATAATTCACCCCTCCACTTT. The full variable domain, rest sourced from reference TRBV29-1 and TRBJ1-6, is SAVISQKPSRDICQRGTSLTIQCQVDSQVTMMFWYRQQPGQSLTLIATANQGSEATYESGFVIDKFPISRPNLTFSTLTVSNMSPEDSSIYLCSVEFQGRYNSPLHFGNGTRLTVT.